This record covers a single T cell receptor (beta chain). The table lists this clonotype with a few counts. The target of this receptor is not known. Base qualities are not recorded, but no much larger clone differs from it by a single base. The trim is 0 bases for V and 1 base for J, with a gap of 7 bases between the germline ends. From the germline V gene, CDR1 is ENHRY and CDR2 is SYGVKD. The CDR3 starts with the cysteine, ends with the phenylalanine, and has 14 residues. Only CDR3 DNA remains: 42 bases, in frame from the first base. These data belong to a study of response to subunit inactivated influenza vaccine (dated 2018 in TCRdb). The study in broad terms: The study used deep quantitative T cell receptor repertoire profiling to track responses to a trivalent subunit inactivated influenza vaccine.

The library was prepared using RT-PCR. Sequencer: Illumina HiSeq 2500. TCRdb reran the public reads through fastp at Q25 and MiXCR, keeping productive beta chains. Identical CDR3 proteins give one entry, which carries the most common genes and DNA. The sample yields 650,000 to 800,000 distinct CDR3 sequences; about 18% were counted once. Around 9.9% of the sample belongs to the ten largest clones. General study outcomes and caveats: The authors suggested that each seasonal influenza vaccination may recruit only a limited number of new T cells.

This material consisted of PBMCs from blood, taken around 5 days after vaccination. The chain is made from TRBV10-3 and TRBJ2-7; too little of a D gene remains to name it. This TCR derives from a man between 45 and 60 years old who received an inactivated influenza vaccine. Donor details come from another sample of the same person, matched by shared clones. The encoded CDR3 is CAISESSGSYEQYF. The DNA is TGTGCCATCAGTGAGTCGTCCGGGTCCTACGAGCAGTACTTC.